This entry concerns a single TCR beta chain. Its cognate antigen is unknown. The sample originates from a study of T cell responses to AZD1222 COVID-19 vaccine. The wider study: It was second doses at about 4 or about 12 weeks that were pooled. Findings and limits, study-wide: Most donors were white British and more were female, and clonal diversity was possibly underestimated. Mapped onto spike, vaccine-associated CD4 TCRs spanned it and were dominant at 160-218 and 743-854. Spike-specific TCR depth and breadth grew after two AZD1222 doses.

The CDR3 is 17 residues long. Germline loops: CDR1 SQVTM, CDR2 ANQGSEA. V shed 3 bases, J shed 0 bases, and the junction held 9 bases outside the gene matches. Method: immunoSEQ multiplex PCR; TCRdb's copy keeps in-frame clones and lacks some. The table lists about 120,000 clones, approximately 87% of them singletons. This material consisted of peripheral blood, taken on day 0 of AZD1222 vaccination. The receptor's source is an adult in good health. The chain employs TRBV29-1 and TRBJ2-1; 9 bases line up with TRBD2. The CDR3 DNA reads as TGCAGCGTTGATTTTAGCGGGGGACAAAGCTCCTACAATGAGCAGTTCTTC. Amino acid sequence: CSVDFSGGQSSYNEQFF.